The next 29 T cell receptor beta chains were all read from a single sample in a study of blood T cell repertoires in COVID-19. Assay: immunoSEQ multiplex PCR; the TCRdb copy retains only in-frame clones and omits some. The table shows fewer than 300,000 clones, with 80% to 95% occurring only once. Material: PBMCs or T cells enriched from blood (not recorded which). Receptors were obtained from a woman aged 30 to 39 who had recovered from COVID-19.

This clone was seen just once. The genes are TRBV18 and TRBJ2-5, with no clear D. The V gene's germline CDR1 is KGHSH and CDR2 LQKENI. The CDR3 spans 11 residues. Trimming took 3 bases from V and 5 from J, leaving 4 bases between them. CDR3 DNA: TGTGCCAGCTCACCCTCTGAGACCCAGTACTTC. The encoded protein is CASSPSETQYF.

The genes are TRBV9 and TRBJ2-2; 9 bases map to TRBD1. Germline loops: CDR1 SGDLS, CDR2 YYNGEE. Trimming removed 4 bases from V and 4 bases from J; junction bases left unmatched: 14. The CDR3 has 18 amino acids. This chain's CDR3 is CASSFRPTGGAGTGELFF. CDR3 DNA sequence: TGTGCCAGCAGCTTTAGACCCACAGGGGGCGCCGGCACCGGGGAGCTGTTTTTT.

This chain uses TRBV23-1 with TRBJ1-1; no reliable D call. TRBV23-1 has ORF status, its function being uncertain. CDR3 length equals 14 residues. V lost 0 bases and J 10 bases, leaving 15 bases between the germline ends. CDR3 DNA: TGCGCCAGCAGTCAATCGCCCTTCGGGGTTGGAGCTTTCTTT. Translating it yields CASSQSPFGVGAFF.

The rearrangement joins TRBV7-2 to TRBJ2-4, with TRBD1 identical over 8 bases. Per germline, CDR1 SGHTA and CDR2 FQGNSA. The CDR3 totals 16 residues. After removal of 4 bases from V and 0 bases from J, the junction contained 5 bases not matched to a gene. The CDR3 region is CASSSGGVGAKNIQYF. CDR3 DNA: TGTGCCAGCAGCTCAGGGGGCGTTGGAGCCAAAAACATTCAGTACTTC.

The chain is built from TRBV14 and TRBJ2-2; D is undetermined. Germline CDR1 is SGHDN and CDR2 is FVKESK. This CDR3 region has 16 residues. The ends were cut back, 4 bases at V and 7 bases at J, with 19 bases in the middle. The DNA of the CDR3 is TGTGCCAGCAGCCCTATGGGCTCCTTGTTGGGCGGGGAGCTGTTTTTT. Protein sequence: CASSPMGSLLGGELFF. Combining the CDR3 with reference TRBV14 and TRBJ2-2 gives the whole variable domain EAGVTQFPSHSVIEKGQTVTLRCDPISGHDNLYWYRRVMGKEIKFLLHFVKESKQDESGMPNNRFLAERTGGTYSTLKVQPAELEDSGVYFCASSPMGSLLGGELFFGEGSRLTVL.

This CDR3 reads CASSQDTRVSYEQYF. CDR3 coding DNA: TGCGCCAGCAGCCAAGATACCAGGGTTTCCTACGAGCAGTACTTC. This chain links TRBV4-3 with TRBJ2-7; D perhaps matches TRBD1 (5 bases). V lost 0 bases and J lost 1, with 10 bases in between. Germline V lookup: CDR1 LGHNA, CDR2 YSLEER. CDR3 length: 15 amino acids.

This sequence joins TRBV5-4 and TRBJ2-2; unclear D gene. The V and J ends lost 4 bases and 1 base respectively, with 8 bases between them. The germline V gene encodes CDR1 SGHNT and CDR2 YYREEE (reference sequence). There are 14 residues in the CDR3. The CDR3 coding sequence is TGTGCCAGCAGCGAACGACTGAACACCGGGGAGCTGTTTTTT. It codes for CASSERLNTGELFF.

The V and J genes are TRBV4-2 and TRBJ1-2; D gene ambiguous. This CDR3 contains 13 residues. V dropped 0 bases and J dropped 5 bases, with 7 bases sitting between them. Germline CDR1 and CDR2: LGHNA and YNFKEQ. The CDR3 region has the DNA TGTGCCAGCAGCCAAGATCTTTTATATGGCTACACCTTC. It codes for CASSQDLLYGYTF.

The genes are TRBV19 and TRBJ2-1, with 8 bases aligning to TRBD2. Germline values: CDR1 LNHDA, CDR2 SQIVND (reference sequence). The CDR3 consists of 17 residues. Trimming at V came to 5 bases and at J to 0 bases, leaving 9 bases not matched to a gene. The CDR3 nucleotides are TGTGCCAGTAGTCTACCGATAGCGGGAAGCTCCTACAATGAGCAGTTCTTC. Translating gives CASSLPIAGSSYNEQFF.

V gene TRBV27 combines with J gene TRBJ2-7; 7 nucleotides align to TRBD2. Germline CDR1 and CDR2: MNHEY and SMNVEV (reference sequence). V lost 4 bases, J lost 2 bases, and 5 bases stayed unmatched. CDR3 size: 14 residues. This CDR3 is CASSSQGGAYEQYF. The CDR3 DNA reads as TGTGCCAGCAGTTCCCAGGGAGGGGCCTACGAGCAGTACTTC.

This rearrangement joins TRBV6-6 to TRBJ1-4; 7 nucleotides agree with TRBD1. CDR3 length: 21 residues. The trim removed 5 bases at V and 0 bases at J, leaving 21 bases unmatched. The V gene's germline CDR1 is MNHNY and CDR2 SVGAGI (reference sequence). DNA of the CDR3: TGTGCCAGCAGTCGCCGCATCCCCACAGGGGACGTTACGACAACTAATGAAAAACTGTTTTTT. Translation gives CASSRRIPTGDVTTTNEKLFF.

CDR3 coding DNA: TGCAGCGTTGCACCAGGGCCTGAAGCTTTCTTT. Its translation is CSVAPGPEAFF. The V call is TRBV29-1, the J call TRBJ1-1; weak D call: TRBD1 (5 bases). The CDR3 covers 11 residues. Trimming left V 4 bases short and J 6 bases short, with 9 bases between. Germline V gene data show CDR1 as SQVTM and CDR2 as ANQGSEA. Using reference TRBV29-1 and TRBJ1-1 for the parts outside the CDR3, the full variable domain is SAVISQKPSRDICQRGTSLTIQCQVDSQVTMMFWYRQQPGQSLTLIATANQGSEATYESGFVIDKFPISRPNLTFSTLTVSNMSPEDSSIYLCSVAPGPEAFFGQGTRLTVV.

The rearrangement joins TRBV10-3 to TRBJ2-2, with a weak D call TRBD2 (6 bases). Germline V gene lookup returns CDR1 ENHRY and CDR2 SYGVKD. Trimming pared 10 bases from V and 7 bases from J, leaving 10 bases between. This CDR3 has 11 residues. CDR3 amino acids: CATKEGGELFF. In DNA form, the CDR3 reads TGTGCCACCAAGGAGGGCGGGGAGCTGTTTTTT.

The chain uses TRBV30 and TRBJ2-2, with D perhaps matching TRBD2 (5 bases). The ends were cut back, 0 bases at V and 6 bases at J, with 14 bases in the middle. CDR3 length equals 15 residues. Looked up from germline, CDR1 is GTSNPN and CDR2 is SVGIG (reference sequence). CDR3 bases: TGTGCCTGGAGTGTAGCGGAGGTGGCGTCCGGGGAGCTGTTTTTT. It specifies CAWSVAEVASGELFF.

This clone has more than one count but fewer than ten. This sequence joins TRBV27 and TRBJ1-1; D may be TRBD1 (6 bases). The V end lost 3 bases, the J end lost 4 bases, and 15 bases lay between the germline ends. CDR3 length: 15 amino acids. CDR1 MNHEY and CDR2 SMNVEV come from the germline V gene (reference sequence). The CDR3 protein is CASSFWTDGSTEAFF. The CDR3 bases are TGTGCCAGCAGTTTCTGGACAGATGGGAGCACTGAAGCTTTCTTT.

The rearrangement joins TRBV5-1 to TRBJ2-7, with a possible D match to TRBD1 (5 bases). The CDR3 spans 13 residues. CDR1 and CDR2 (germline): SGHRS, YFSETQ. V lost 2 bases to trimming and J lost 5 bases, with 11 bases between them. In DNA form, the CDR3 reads TGCGCCAGCAGCTTTGACAGCCGTAACGAGCAGTACTTC. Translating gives CASSFDSRNEQYF. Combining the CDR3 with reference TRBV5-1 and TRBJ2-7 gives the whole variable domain KAGVTQTPRYLIKTRGQQVTLSCSPISGHRSVSWYQQTPGQGLQFLFEYFSETQRNKGNFPGRFSGRQFSNSRSEMNVSTLELGDSALYLCASSFDSRNEQYFGPGTRLTVT.

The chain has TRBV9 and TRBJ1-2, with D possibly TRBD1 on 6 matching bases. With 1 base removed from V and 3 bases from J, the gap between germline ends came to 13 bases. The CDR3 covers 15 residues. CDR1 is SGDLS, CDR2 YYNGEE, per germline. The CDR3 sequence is CASSVSGTSYYGYTF. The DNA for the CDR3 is TGTGCCAGCAGCGTATCCGGGACATCCTACTATGGCTACACCTTC.

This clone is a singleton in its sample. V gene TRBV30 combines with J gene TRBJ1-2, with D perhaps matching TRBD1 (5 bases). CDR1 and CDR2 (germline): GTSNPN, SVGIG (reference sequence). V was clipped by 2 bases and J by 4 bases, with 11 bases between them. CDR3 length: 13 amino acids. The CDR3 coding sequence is TGTGCCTGGAGTACGAGGGGAGGCTATGGCTACACCTTC. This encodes CAWSTRGGYGYTF. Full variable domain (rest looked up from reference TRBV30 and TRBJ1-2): SQTIHQWPATLVQPVGSPLSLECTVEGTSNPNLYWYRQAAGRGLQLLFYSVGIGQISSEVPQNLSASRPQDRQFILSSKKLLLSDSGFYLCAWSTRGGYGYTFGSGTRLTVV.

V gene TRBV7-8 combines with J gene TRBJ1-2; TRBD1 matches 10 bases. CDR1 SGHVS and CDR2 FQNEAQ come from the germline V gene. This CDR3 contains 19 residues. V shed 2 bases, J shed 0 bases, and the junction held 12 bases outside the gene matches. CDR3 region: CASSLWAGDRGRSNYGYTF. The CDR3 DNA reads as TGTGCCAGCAGCTTATGGGCAGGAGACAGGGGGCGATCTAACTATGGCTACACCTTC.

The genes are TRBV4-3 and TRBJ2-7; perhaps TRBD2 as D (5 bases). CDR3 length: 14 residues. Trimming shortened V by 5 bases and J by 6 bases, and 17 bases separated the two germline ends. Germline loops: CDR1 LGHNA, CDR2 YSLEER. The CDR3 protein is CASSFRTSGGEQYF. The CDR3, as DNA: TGCGCCAGCAGCTTCCGAACGTCAGGAGGCGAGCAGTACTTC.

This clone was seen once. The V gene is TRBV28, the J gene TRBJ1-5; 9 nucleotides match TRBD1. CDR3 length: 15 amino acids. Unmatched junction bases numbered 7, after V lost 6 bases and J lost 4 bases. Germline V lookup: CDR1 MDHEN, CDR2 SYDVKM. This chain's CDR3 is CASRSGDRVNQPQHF. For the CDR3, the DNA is TGTGCCAGCAGGTCCGGGGACAGGGTGAATCAGCCCCAGCATTTT. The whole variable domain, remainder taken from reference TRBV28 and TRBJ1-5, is DVKVTQSSRYLVKRTGEKVFLECVQDMDHENMFWYRQDPGLGLRLIYFSYDVKMKEKGDIPEGYSVSREKKERFSLILESASTNQTSMYLCASRSGDRVNQPQHFGDGTRLSIL.

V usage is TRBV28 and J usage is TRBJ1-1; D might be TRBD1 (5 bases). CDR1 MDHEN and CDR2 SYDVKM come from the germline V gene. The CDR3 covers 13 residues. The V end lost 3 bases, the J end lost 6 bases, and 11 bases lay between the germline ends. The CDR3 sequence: CASSLAREAEAFF. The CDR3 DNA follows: TGTGCCAGCAGTTTGGCCAGGGAAGCTGAAGCTTTCTTT.

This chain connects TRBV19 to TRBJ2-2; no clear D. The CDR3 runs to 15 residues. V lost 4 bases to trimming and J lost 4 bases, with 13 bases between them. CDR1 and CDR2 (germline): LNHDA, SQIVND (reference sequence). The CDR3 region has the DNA TGTGCCAGTAGTACATTACCGGTTACCACCGGGGAGCTGTTTTTT. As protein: CASSTLPVTTGELFF.

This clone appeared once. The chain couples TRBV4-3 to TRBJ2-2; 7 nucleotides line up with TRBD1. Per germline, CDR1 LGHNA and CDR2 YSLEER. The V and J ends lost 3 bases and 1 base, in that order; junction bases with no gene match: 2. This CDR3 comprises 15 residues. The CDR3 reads CASSHWTGNTGELFF. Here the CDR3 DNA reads TGCGCCAGCAGCCACTGGACAGGGAACACCGGGGAGCTGTTTTTT.

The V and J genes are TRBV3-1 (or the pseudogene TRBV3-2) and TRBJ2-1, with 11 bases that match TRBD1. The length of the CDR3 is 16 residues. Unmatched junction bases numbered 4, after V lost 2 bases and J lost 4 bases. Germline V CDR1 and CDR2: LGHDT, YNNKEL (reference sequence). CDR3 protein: CASSQMDRGQYNEQFF. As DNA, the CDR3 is TGTGCCAGCAGCCAAATGGACAGGGGGCAATACAATGAGCAGTTCTTC.

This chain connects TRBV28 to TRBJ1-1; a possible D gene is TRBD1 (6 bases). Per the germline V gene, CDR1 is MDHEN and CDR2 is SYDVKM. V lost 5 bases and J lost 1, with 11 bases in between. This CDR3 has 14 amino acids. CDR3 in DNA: TGTGCCAGCAGTGAACTGGGACAGAACACTGAAGCTTTCTTT. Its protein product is CASSELGQNTEAFF. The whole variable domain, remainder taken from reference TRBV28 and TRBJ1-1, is DVKVTQSSRYLVKRTGEKVFLECVQDMDHENMFWYRQDPGLGLRLIYFSYDVKMKEKGDIPEGYSVSREKKERFSLILESASTNQTSMYLCASSELGQNTEAFFGQGTRLTVV.

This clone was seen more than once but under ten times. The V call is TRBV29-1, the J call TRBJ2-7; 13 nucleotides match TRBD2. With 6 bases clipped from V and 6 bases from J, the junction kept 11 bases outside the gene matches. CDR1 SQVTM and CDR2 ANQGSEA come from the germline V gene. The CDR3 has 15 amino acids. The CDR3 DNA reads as TGCAGCGTAGCCGGGACTAGCGGGAACCCCTTCGAGCAGTACTTC. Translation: CSVAGTSGNPFEQYF.

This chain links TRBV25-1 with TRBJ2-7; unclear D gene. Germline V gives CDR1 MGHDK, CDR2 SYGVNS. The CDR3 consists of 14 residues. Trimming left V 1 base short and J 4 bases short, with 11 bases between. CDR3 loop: CASSESSLNYEQYF. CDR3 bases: TGTGCCAGCAGTGAATCCAGTTTGAATTACGAGCAGTACTTC.

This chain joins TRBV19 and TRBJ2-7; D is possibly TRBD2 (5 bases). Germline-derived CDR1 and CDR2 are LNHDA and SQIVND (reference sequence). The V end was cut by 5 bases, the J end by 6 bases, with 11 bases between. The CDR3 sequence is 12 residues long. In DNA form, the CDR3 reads TGTGCCAGTAGTGCGCCACTAGGCGAGCAGTACTTC. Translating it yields CASSAPLGEQYF.